The 21 T cell receptor beta chains presented below share a single source sample, sequenced in a study of brain T cells in children with intractable seizures. TCRdb keeps only in-frame clones here, not all; method: immunoSEQ multiplex PCR. The sample holds about 340,000 clones, about 93% seen once. Time point defined: blood from clinic visit 5 months post-surgery; TSC patient then seizure free. This material consisted of peripheral blood, taken roughly 5 months after surgery. The source of these receptors is a boy under two years old with tuberous sclerosis and intractable seizures.

The V gene is TRBV30, the J gene TRBJ2-7; no definite D call. The CDR3 has 16 amino acids. Germline V gene data show CDR1 as GTSNPN and CDR2 as SVGIG (reference sequence). V lost 1 base and J 7 bases, leaving 23 bases between the germline ends. The CDR3 protein is CAWSAQLRWGAEEQYF. In DNA form, the CDR3 reads TGTGCCTGGAGTGCCCAACTTAGATGGGGTGCTGAGGAGCAGTACTTC.

The rearrangement links TRBV27 to TRBJ1-1; the match to TRBD1 covers 8 bases. Germline CDR1 is MNHEY and CDR2 is SMNVEV (reference sequence). V dropped 6 bases and J dropped 8; count of bases not matched to a gene: 14. There are 15 residues in the CDR3. The CDR3 region has the DNA TGTGCCAGCAGCCAACTACCGACAGGGGTCACCGAAGCTTTCTTT. It is translated as CASSQLPTGVTEAFF.

V is TRBV6-6 and J is TRBJ2-7; D tentatively reads TRBD1 or TRBD2 (5 bases each). The germline CDR1 and CDR2 sequences are MNHNY and SVGAGI (reference sequence). V lost 7 bases and J 4 bases, leaving 17 bases between the germline ends. The CDR3 runs 14 residues. The CDR3 loop reads CASNPGLPSYEQYF. CDR3 DNA: TGTGCCAGCAACCCGGGGCTACCCTCATACGAGCAGTACTTC.

The chain uses TRBV9 and TRBJ1-2, with a tentative D call TRBD1 (5 bases). The germline gives CDR1 SGDLS, CDR2 YYNGEE. Trimming pared 5 bases from V and 0 bases from J, leaving 20 bases between. The CDR3 sequence is 17 residues long. CDR3 sequence (DNA): TGTGCCAGCAGTGACGGTCGCCCGGGACCCACTAACTATGGCTACACCTTC. Translation: CASSDGRPGPTNYGYTF. Filled out from reference TRBV9 and TRBJ1-2, the complete variable domain reads DSGVTQTPKHLITATGQRVTLRCSPRSGDLSVYWYQQSLDQGLQFLIQYYNGEERAKGNILERFSAQQFPDLHSELNLSSLELGDSALYFCASSDGRPGPTNYGYTFGSGTRLTVV.

In DNA form, the CDR3 reads TGTGCCAGCAGGAACGACAGGGTTGATGCTGAAGCTTTCTTT. Translating gives CASRNDRVDAEAFF. J is TRBJ1-1 and V is TRBV6-5; 7 nucleotides align to TRBD1. Germline V gene lookup returns CDR1 MNHEY and CDR2 SVGAGI. This CDR3 is 14 amino acids long. The trim removed 6 bases at V and 6 bases at J, leaving 10 bases unmatched.

J is TRBJ2-2 and V is TRBV2; no firm D call. The CDR3 has 11 amino acids. V lost 8 bases and J 5 bases, leaving 6 bases between the germline ends. The V gene's germline CDR1 is SNHLY and CDR2 FYNNEI. CDR3 DNA sequence: TGTGCCAGCGTGGAAACCGGGGAGCTGTTTTTT. Its protein product is CASVETGELFF. The whole variable domain, filled in from reference TRBV2 and TRBJ2-2, reads EPEVTQTPSHQVTQMGQEVILRCVPISNHLYFYWYRQILGQKVEFLVSFYNNEISEKSEIFDDQFSVERPDGSNFTLKIRSTKLEDSAMYFCASVETGELFFGEGSRLTVL.

This clone occurred once. The chain joins TRBV3-1 (or the pseudogene TRBV3-2) to TRBJ1-5; D is undetermined. The V end was cut by 2 bases, the J end by 2 bases, with 7 bases between. The CDR3 spans 14 residues. Germline CDR1 is LGHDT and CDR2 is YNNKEL (reference sequence). For the CDR3, the DNA is TGTGCCAGCAGCCAAACTTCGGGCAATCAGCCCCAGCATTTT. Its protein is CASSQTSGNQPQHF.

Written as DNA, the CDR3 is TGTGCCTGGACACAGGGGGCGTTGAACACTGAAGCTTTCTTT. Encoded protein: CAWTQGALNTEAFF. The V and J genes are TRBV30 and TRBJ1-1; 9 bases agree with TRBD1. The germline CDR1 and CDR2 sequences are GTSNPN and SVGIG (reference sequence). This CDR3 has 14 residues. V dropped 4 bases and J dropped 0; count of bases not matched to a gene: 3. The full variable domain, in which reference TRBV30 and TRBJ1-1 provide the parts outside the CDR3, is SQTIHQWPATLVQPVGSPLSLECTVEGTSNPNLYWYRQAAGRGLQLLFYSVGIGQISSEVPQNLSASRPQDRQFILSSKKLLLSDSGFYLCAWTQGALNTEAFFGQGTRLTVV.

As for this clone: In the same sample, other DNA sequences code for this CDR3. The rearrangement uses TRBV6-5 and TRBJ1-5, with D perhaps matching TRBD1 (6 bases). V lost 2 bases to trimming and J lost 1 base, with 6 bases between them. Germline values: CDR1 MNHEY, CDR2 SVGAGI. The CDR3 has 14 amino acids. The CDR3 here is CASSYTGSNQPQHF. In DNA form, the CDR3 reads TGTGCCAGCAGTTACACAGGGAGCAATCAGCCCCAGCATTTT.

The CDR3 sequence: CASSARTGGDNSPLHF. In nucleotides, the CDR3 is TGTGCCAGCAGCGCCCGGACAGGGGGTGATAATTCACCCCTCCACTTT. The chain couples TRBV5-5 to TRBJ1-6, with TRBD1 matching over 10 bases. V was clipped by 4 bases and J by 5 bases; unmatched bases: 6. Germline V CDR1 and CDR2: SGHKS, YYEKEE (reference sequence). The CDR3 loop spans 16 amino acids.

This clone was found once. The chain is built from TRBV29-1 and TRBJ1-1; TRBD1 agrees at 11 bases. Looked up from germline, CDR1 is SQVTM and CDR2 is ANQGSEA. The CDR3 consists of 18 residues. V dropped 0 bases and J dropped 5; count of bases not matched to a gene: 14. CDR3: CSVEDRKGDRGTRTEAFF. The DNA for the CDR3 is TGCAGCGTTGAAGATCGCAAAGGGGACAGGGGGACACGGACTGAAGCTTTCTTT.

This chain uses TRBV7-9 with TRBJ2-6, with 8 bases identical to TRBD1. The CDR3 runs 17 residues. Germline trimming cut 2 bases from V and 2 bases from J; bases unmatched to any gene: 5. The V gene's germline CDR1 is SEHNR and CDR2 FQNEAQ (reference sequence). CDR3 protein: CASSLQGALAGANVLTF. CDR3 coding DNA: TGTGCCAGCAGCTTACAGGGGGCTTTAGCTGGGGCCAACGTCCTGACTTTC. The whole variable domain, remainder taken from reference TRBV7-9 and TRBJ2-6, is DTGVSQNPRHKITKRGQNVTFRCDPISEHNRLYWYRQTLGQGPEFLTYFQNEAQLEKSRLLSDRFSAERPKGSFSTLEIQRTEQGDSAMYLCASSLQGALAGANVLTFGAGSRLTVL.

V gene TRBV19 combines with J gene TRBJ2-2; D may be TRBD1 (5 bases). This CDR3 contains 14 residues. Germline assignment: CDR1 LNHDA and CDR2 SQIVND (reference sequence). Trimming took 5 bases from V and 0 from J, leaving 7 bases between them. CDR3 DNA: TGTGCCAGTAGTCCGACAGCGAACACCGGGGAGCTGTTTTTT. This sequence encodes CASSPTANTGELFF.

This clone showed up just once. The rearrangement uses TRBV6-5 and TRBJ2-7, with TRBD1 as a possible D gene (5 bases). Per the germline V gene, CDR1 is MNHEY and CDR2 is SVGAGI. The CDR3 runs to 13 residues. V was cut by 2 bases and J by 3 bases, with 8 bases left in between. The CDR3: CASSYRGNYEQYF. The CDR3 nucleotides read TGTGCCAGCAGTTACAGGGGAAACTACGAGCAGTACTTC.

The V and J genes are TRBV5-4 and TRBJ2-5; TRBD1 might be the D (6 bases). The CDR3 consists of 14 residues. V lost 1 base to trimming and J lost 3 bases, with 10 bases between them. Germline V lookup: CDR1 SGHNT, CDR2 YYREEE (reference sequence). CDR3 sequence (DNA): TGTGCCAGCAGCTTGAGGGCAGGGGAAGAGACCCAGTACTTC. Residues: CASSLRAGEETQYF.

This clone has just one count. The chain couples TRBV11-2 to TRBJ1-1; D is undetermined. V lost 2 bases, J lost 8 bases, and 12 bases lay in between. The germline gives CDR1 SGHAT, CDR2 FQNNGV. The CDR3 totals 13 residues. DNA of the CDR3: TGTGCCAGCAGCTTAAGGACTGCCCCAGAAGCTTTCTTT. Protein: CASSLRTAPEAFF. The variable domain in full, completed from reference TRBV11-2 and TRBJ1-1, reads EAGVAQSPRYKIIEKRQSVAFWCNPISGHATLYWYQQILGQGPKLLIQFQNNGVVDDSQLPKDRFSAERLKGVDSTLKIQPAKLEDSAVYLCASSLRTAPEAFFGQGTRLTVV.

The V call is TRBV19, the J call TRBJ1-2; TRBD1 matches 8 bases. Germline V CDR1 and CDR2: LNHDA, SQIVND (reference sequence). The CDR3 extends over 14 amino acids. V was pared by 6 bases and J by 5 bases, with 8 bases of the junction left unmatched. DNA of the CDR3: TGTGCCAGTAGCGAACAGGGGGATTTGTATGGCTACACCTTC. This codes for CASSEQGDLYGYTF.

The V and J genes are TRBV24-1 and TRBJ1-1; 7 bases are shared with TRBD1. With 1 base clipped from V and 2 bases from J, the junction kept 15 bases outside the gene matches. The length of the CDR3 is 19 residues. Germline V lookup: CDR1 KGHDR, CDR2 SFDVKD. The CDR3 bases are TGTGCCACCAGTGATTTATTGGCCGGGCGAGGGGGCTTCAACACTGAAGCTTTCTTT. Translation gives CATSDLLAGRGGFNTEAFF.

The chain uses TRBV30 and TRBJ1-2; the match to TRBD1 covers 10 bases. From germline, CDR1 is GTSNPN and CDR2 SVGIG (reference sequence). CDR3 length: 12 residues. V shed 3 bases, J shed 6 bases, and the junction held 1 base outside the gene matches. The CDR3 sequence is CAWRGQGNGYTF. The CDR3 DNA reads TGTGCCTGGAGGGGACAGGGGAATGGCTACACCTTC.

The chain recombines TRBV21-1 with TRBJ2-3; the table's D gene call, TRBD1, was not cross checked with the DNA. TRBV21-1 is listed as a pseudogene. The CDR3 length is 14 residues. In DNA, the CDR3 is TGTGCCAGCAGCACACGGACAGGAGCGGATACGCAGTATTTT. It is translated as CASSTRTGADTQYF.

The gene calls are TRBV30 and TRBJ2-6; a weak D match, TRBD2 (6 bases). The V gene's germline CDR1 is GTSNPN and CDR2 SVGIG (reference sequence). The CDR3 totals 15 residues. Trimming stripped 4 bases from V and 4 bases from J, with 14 bases between. The DNA for the CDR3 is TGTGCCTGGATCTTTGGGGGGAACGGGGCCAACGTCCTGACTTTC. It encodes CAWIFGGNGANVLTF.